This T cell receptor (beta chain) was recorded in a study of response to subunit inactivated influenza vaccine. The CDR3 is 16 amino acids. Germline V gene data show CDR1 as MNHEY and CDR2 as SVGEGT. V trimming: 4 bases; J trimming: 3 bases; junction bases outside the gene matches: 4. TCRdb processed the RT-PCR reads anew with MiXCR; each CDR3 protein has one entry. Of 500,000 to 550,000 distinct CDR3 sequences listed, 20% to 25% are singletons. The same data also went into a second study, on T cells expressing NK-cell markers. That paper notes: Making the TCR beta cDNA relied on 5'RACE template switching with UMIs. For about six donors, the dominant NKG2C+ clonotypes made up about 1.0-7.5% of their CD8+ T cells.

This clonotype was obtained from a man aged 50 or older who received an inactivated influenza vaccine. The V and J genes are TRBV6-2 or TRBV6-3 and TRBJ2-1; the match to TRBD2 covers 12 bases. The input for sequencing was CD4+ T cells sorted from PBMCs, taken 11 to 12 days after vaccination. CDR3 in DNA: TGTGCCAGCAGTTCTGGGACTAGCGGGCACTACAATGAGCAGTTCTTC. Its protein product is CASSSGTSGHYNEQFF.